The 32 T cell receptor beta chains in this list originate from one sample, sequenced in a study of vaccination and CD4 T cells after COVID-19. An Oncomine TCR Beta short-read assay was used to sequence the DNA from cultured CD4+ T cells. Genomic DNA was extracted from cultured CD4+ T cells. TCRdb ran MiXCR on the PCR reads and lists one entry per CDR3 protein. The table records 8,000 to 10,000 distinct CDR3 sequences, nearly 35% of them present only once. The treatment here: roughly nine-day PBMC culture with coronavirus spike peptide pools or control peptides (ViraFEST assay). Gathered ahead of the COVID-19 pandemic (2011-2018) were the CD4+ T cells of the unexposed donor. No antigen is known for these receptors. Sample: CD4+ T cells from blood, cultured in vitro. These receptors originate from a human donor in good health.

The chain is built from TRBV7-9 and TRBJ2-5, with 9 positions matching TRBD1. The CDR3 contains 17 residues. CDR1 is SEHNR, CDR2 FQNEAQ, per germline (reference sequence). Trimming at V came to 0 bases and at J to 3 bases, leaving 8 bases not matched to a gene. CDR3 region: CASSLALRDREKETQYF. The CDR3 DNA reads TGTGCCAGCAGCTTAGCTTTGCGGGACAGGGAAAAAGAGACCCAGTACTTC. The variable domain in full, with the rest retrieved from reference TRBV7-9 and TRBJ2-5, is DTGVSQNPRHKITKRGQNVTFRCDPISEHNRLYWYRQTLGQGPEFLTYFQNEAQLEKSRLLSDRFSAERPKGSFSTLEIQRTEQGDSAMYLCASSLALRDREKETQYFGPGTRLLVL.

This chain uses TRBV7-8 with TRBJ2-3; a weak D match, TRBD1 (5 bases). V was cut by 1 base and J by 6 bases, with 20 bases left in between. Germline lookup yields CDR1 SGHVS and CDR2 FQNEAQ. CDR3 length: 17 amino acids. In DNA, the CDR3 is TGTGCCAGCAGCTTAGAAGGGGCTAGTTGGGTAGCTGATACGCAGTATTTT. This sequence encodes CASSLEGASWVADTQYF.

This clonotype was counted a few times. The gene calls are TRBV6-2 or TRBV6-3 and TRBJ1-1; D gene ambiguous. The V end lost 5 bases, the J end lost 13 bases, and 17 bases lay between the germline ends. This CDR3 has 12 amino acids. CDR1 is MNHEY, CDR2 SVGEGT, per germline. CDR3 amino acids: CASSRAGKEGFF. CDR3 bases: TGTGCCAGCAGTCGGGCAGGTAAAGAGGGTTTCTTT.

The V gene is TRBV28, the J gene TRBJ1-1; D gene uncertain. The V gene's germline CDR1 is MDHEN and CDR2 SYDVKM. This CDR3 is 15 amino acids long. Trimming pared 6 bases from V and 3 bases from J, leaving 17 bases between. The CDR3 DNA follows: TGTGCCAGCAGGGCCTTTGTGGGCGGGTACACTGAAGCTTTCTTT. Protein: CASRAFVGGYTEAFF.

V and J are TRBV9 and TRBJ2-7, with D tentatively TRBD1 (5 bases). V shed 0 bases and J shed 8 bases, with 21 bases lying between them. CDR1 is SGDLS and CDR2 is YYNGEE in the germline V gene. The CDR3 extends over 16 amino acids. In nucleotides, the CDR3 is TGTGCCAGCAGCGTAGCCCCACAGGTTTCCGGCGGTCAGCAGTACTTC. This sequence encodes CASSVAPQVSGGQQYF. The full variable domain, rest sourced from reference TRBV9 and TRBJ2-7, is DSGVTQTPKHLITATGQRVTLRCSPRSGDLSVYWYQQSLDQGLQFLIQYYNGEERAKGNILERFSAQQFPDLHSELNLSSLELGDSALYFCASSVAPQVSGGQQYFGPGTRLTVT.

This rearrangement joins TRBV6-2 or TRBV6-3 to TRBJ2-3; 10 nucleotides line up with TRBD1. Per germline, CDR1 MNHEY and CDR2 SVGEGT. The V and J ends lost 4 bases and 6 bases, in that order; junction bases with no gene match: 10. This CDR3 is built from 16 residues. The CDR3 spells CASSWGPGQGKDTQYF. The CDR3 region has the DNA TGTGCCAGCAGTTGGGGACCGGGACAGGGGAAGGATACGCAGTATTTT.

The chain carries TRBV20-1 and TRBJ1-2, with D possibly TRBD1 on 5 matching bases. The V gene's germline CDR1 is DFQATT and CDR2 SNEGSKA (reference sequence). The CDR3 runs to 16 residues. V gave up 0 bases and J gave up 6 bases, with 20 bases separating them. The CDR3 sequence is CSARDPYRDSNHGYTF. CDR3 DNA: TGCAGTGCTAGAGATCCCTATAGAGACAGTAATCATGGCTACACCTTC.

This chain joins TRBV20-1 and TRBJ2-7, with 11 bases matching TRBD2. The ends lost 0 bases at V and 2 bases at J; junction bases unmatched: 6. In germline, CDR1 is DFQATT, CDR2 SNEGSKA (reference sequence). The CDR3 is made up of 16 amino acids. Here the CDR3 reads CSARDISGRATYEQYF. DNA of the CDR3: TGCAGTGCTAGAGATATTAGCGGGAGGGCCACCTACGAGCAGTACTTC.

The chain joins TRBV5-4 to TRBJ1-2; D gene ambiguous. This CDR3 is 15 amino acids long. Germline V gives CDR1 SGHNT, CDR2 YYREEE (reference sequence). Trimming removed 1 base from V and 1 base from J, with 11 bases in between. CDR3 nucleotides: TGTGCCAGCAGCTTGTCTTTATCAGTTAACTATGGCTACACCTTC. Encoded protein: CASSLSLSVNYGYTF.

The chain joins TRBV4-3 to TRBJ2-1; D unclear. Trimming cost V 0 bases and J 0 bases, with 9 bases left between them. The CDR3 totals 16 residues. The germline gives CDR1 LGHNA, CDR2 YSLEER. The CDR3 protein is CASSQESGSSYNEQFF. The CDR3 DNA follows: TGCGCCAGCAGCCAAGAGTCAGGTAGCTCCTACAATGAGCAGTTCTTC.

This clonotype was detected only a few times. The V and J genes are TRBV27 and TRBJ2-3; D is possibly TRBD2 (6 bases). This CDR3 spans 16 amino acids. Germline CDR1 MNHEY, CDR2 SMNVEV (reference sequence). V was cut by 4 bases and J by 6 bases, with 20 bases left in between. CDR3 sequence (DNA): TGTGCCAGCAGTTCCCTACTGGGACTGCGATGGGATACGCAGTATTTT. Translating gives CASSSLLGLRWDTQYF.

The chain combines TRBV6-2 or TRBV6-3 with TRBJ1-1, with D possibly TRBD1 on 5 matching bases. V lost 0 bases, J lost 3 bases, and 11 bases lay in between. The CDR3 is made up of 15 amino acids. Germline V gene data show CDR1 as MNHEY and CDR2 as SVGEGT. In DNA form, the CDR3 reads TGTGCCAGCAGTTACTCTGGGGGAGGGTACACTGAAGCTTTCTTT. Translated: CASSYSGGGYTEAFF.

This rearrangement joins TRBV20-1 to TRBJ1-2; TRBD1 matches 8 bases. The CDR3 covers 12 residues. Per the germline V gene, CDR1 is DFQATT and CDR2 is SNEGSKA (reference sequence). Losses at the gene ends were 2 bases for V and 7 bases for J; bases not matched to a gene: 3. This chain's CDR3 is CSARTGGGGYTF. CDR3 DNA sequence: TGCAGTGCTAGAACAGGGGGAGGTGGCTACACCTTC.

The chain uses TRBV7-3 and TRBJ1-1; D remains ambiguous. The germline CDR1 and CDR2 sequences are SGHTA and FQGTGA. V was pared by 5 bases and J by 1 base, with 8 bases between. The CDR3 consists of 13 residues. Here the CDR3 DNA reads TGTGCCAGCAGCATGGACCCGAACACTGAAGCTTTCTTT. This sequence encodes CASSMDPNTEAFF.

CDR3 DNA: TGTGCCAGCTCACCGGGGGGAGGAAACTATGGCTACACCTTC. Translated: CASSPGGGNYGYTF. The gene calls are TRBV18 and TRBJ1-2, with D possibly being TRBD1 (5 bases). The CDR3 has 14 residues. With 3 bases removed from V and 2 bases from J, the gap between germline ends came to 10 bases. Germline V gives CDR1 KGHSH, CDR2 LQKENI.

The chain uses TRBV21-1 and TRBJ1-2; TRBD1 is taken as the D call from the table, unchecked against the DNA. TRBV21-1 is given as a pseudogene. The CDR3 has 12 amino acids. The CDR3 nucleotides read TGTGCCGGCCGGACAGGGGGAATGGGCTACACCTTC. Protein: CAGRTGGMGYTF.

The V gene is TRBV11-3, the J gene TRBJ1-1; D uncertain. The V gene lost 6 bases and the J gene lost 3 bases, with 14 bases spanning the gap. Germline V gene data show CDR1 as SGHNT and CDR2 as YENEEA. This CDR3 is built from 14 residues. The CDR3 reads CASSQAARYTEAFF. In nucleotides, the CDR3 is TGTGCCAGCAGTCAAGCCGCCAGGTACACTGAAGCTTTCTTT.

The sample holds a few counts of this clonotype. This sequence joins TRBV19 and TRBJ2-5, with TRBD2 matching over 9 bases. The J segment lost 4 bases and the V segment lost 6 bases, leaving 0 bases of the junction unmatched. The CDR3 is 12 residues long. The V gene's germline CDR1 is LNHDA and CDR2 SQIVND (reference sequence). CDR3 nucleotides: TGTGCCAGTAGACTAGCGGGAGAGACCCAGTACTTC. This codes for CASRLAGETQYF.

This chain joins TRBV6-5 and TRBJ2-2, with 8 bases that match TRBD1. Trimming at V came to 2 bases and at J to 7 bases, leaving 3 bases not matched to a gene. CDR1 and CDR2 (germline): MNHEY, SVGAGI. The CDR3 is made up of 14 amino acids. The CDR3 is CASSYRTGIGELFF. The DNA of the CDR3 is TGTGCCAGCAGTTACCGGACAGGGATCGGGGAGCTGTTTTTT.

This clonotype was seen a single time. V gene TRBV2 combines with J gene TRBJ1-1, with 9 bases lining up with TRBD1. This CDR3 spans 14 amino acids. Per the germline V gene, CDR1 is SNHLY and CDR2 is FYNNEI. V was pared by 4 bases and J by 1 base, with 1 base of the junction left unmatched. Written as DNA, the CDR3 is TGTGCCAGCAGTGCGGACAGGGGGAACACTGAAGCTTTCTTT. Its translation is CASSADRGNTEAFF.

Of note for this clonotype: A read error may account for a junction end that differs from germline. V and J are TRBV27 and TRBJ2-7, with D tentatively TRBD2 (5 bases). This CDR3 comprises 16 residues. Germline V gives CDR1 MNHEY, CDR2 SMNVEV (reference sequence). The DNA for the CDR3 is TGCACCAGCAGTTTAGCGATTCTGGGGAGCTCCTACGAGCAGTACTTC. Residues: CTSSLAILGSSYEQYF.

This sequence joins TRBV2 and TRBJ2-7; 7 bases align to TRBD1. Germline V gene data show CDR1 as SNHLY and CDR2 as FYNNEI. This CDR3 has 14 residues. Trimming at V came to 4 bases and at J to 0 bases, leaving 3 bases not matched to a gene. The CDR3, as DNA: TGTGCCAGCAGTGGACAGGGACCCTCCTACGAGCAGTACTTC. This gives the protein CASSGQGPSYEQYF.

The chain employs TRBV20-1 and TRBJ2-7, with 7 bases identical to TRBD2. V was pared by 5 bases and J by 0 bases, with 7 bases of the junction left unmatched. The CDR3 has 14 residues. Germline V gives CDR1 DFQATT, CDR2 SNEGSKA (reference sequence). The CDR3 here is CSALSASGSYEQYF. Written as DNA, the CDR3 is TGCAGTGCTTTGTCGGCTAGCGGCTCCTACGAGCAGTACTTC.

This chain links TRBV28 with TRBJ1-6; D gene unclear. This CDR3 contains 13 residues. Trimming shortened V by 9 bases and J by 0 bases, and 6 bases separated the two germline ends. CDR1 and CDR2 (germline): MDHEN, SYDVKM. This CDR3 reads CASGSSYNSPLHF. For the CDR3, the DNA is TGTGCCAGTGGAAGCTCCTATAATTCACCCCTCCACTTT.

Only a few counts were recorded for this clonotype. CDR3 protein: CAILYQETQYF. The DNA of the CDR3 is TGTGCCATCCTCTACCAAGAGACCCAGTACTTC. The chain carries TRBV10-3 and TRBJ2-5; no firm D call. Germline V gene sequence: CDR1 ENHRY, CDR2 SYGVKD. With 8 bases removed from V and 0 bases from J, the gap between germline ends came to 4 bases. The CDR3 has 11 residues.

In its sample, this clonotype was seen a few times. V and J are TRBV2 and TRBJ2-1; D call uncertain. Germline-derived CDR1 and CDR2 are SNHLY and FYNNEI. The length of the CDR3 is 11 residues. Deletions cut 7 bases from V and 10 bases from J, with 11 bases between. Here the CDR3 reads CASKYSDEQFF. DNA for the CDR3: TGTGCCAGCAAGTACAGTGACGAGCAGTTCTTC.

The chain uses TRBV11-1 and TRBJ2-4, with 9 nucleotides matching TRBD1. V lost 5 bases, J lost 7 bases, and 6 bases stayed unmatched. Per the germline V gene, CDR1 is SGHAT and CDR2 is FQDESV (reference sequence). There are 14 residues in the CDR3. This chain's CDR3 is CASSLTGGPNIQYF. CDR3 sequence (DNA): TGTGCCAGCAGCCTTACAGGGGGCCCGAACATTCAGTACTTC.

This clonotype turned up a few times. The rearrangement joins TRBV11-3 to TRBJ1-2, with D maybe TRBD1 (6 bases). CDR1 and CDR2 from the germline V gene are SGHNT and YENEEA. The CDR3 is 12 residues long. V was cut by 5 bases and J by 4 bases, with 8 bases left in between. The CDR3 loop is CASSKQGYGYTF. CDR3 DNA: TGTGCCAGCAGCAAACAGGGCTATGGCTACACCTTC.

This clonotype was picked up a small number of times. V is TRBV7-2 and J is TRBJ1-2; perhaps TRBD1 as D (6 bases). CDR1 SGHTA and CDR2 FQGNSA come from the germline V gene. V lost 5 bases and J lost 8, with 18 bases in between. This CDR3 is built from 14 residues. The CDR3 DNA reads as TGTGCCAGCAGCCGCACCGGGGGGCGTGAGGGCTACACCTTC. Protein product: CASSRTGGREGYTF.

There are a few counts of this clonotype. V usage is TRBV28 and J usage is TRBJ1-2; D uncertain. This CDR3 has 13 amino acids. V lost 6 bases and J 5 bases, leaving 13 bases between the germline ends. Germline loops: CDR1 MDHEN, CDR2 SYDVKM. The CDR3 region is CASSTLGPYGYTF. CDR3 nucleotides: TGTGCCAGCAGCACCCTTGGCCCGTATGGCTACACCTTC.

The chain uses TRBV5-8 and TRBJ2-3, with TRBD2 matching over 10 bases. Trimming took 0 bases from V and 3 from J; bases not matched to a gene: 13. This CDR3 spans 19 amino acids. From germline, CDR1 is SGHTS and CDR2 YDEGEE. The CDR3 spells CASSLVLSSGGLGTDTQYF. The CDR3, as DNA: TGTGCCAGCAGCTTGGTCCTCTCTAGCGGGGGATTAGGGACAGATACGCAGTATTTT.

The rearrangement joins TRBV20-1 to TRBJ2-3; D gene uncertain. CDR3 size: 14 residues. Germline assignment: CDR1 DFQATT and CDR2 SNEGSKA (reference sequence). The V and J ends lost 1 base and 0 bases respectively, with 8 bases between them. CDR3 sequence: CSARVLTSTDTQYF. CDR3 in DNA: TGCAGTGCTAGAGTACTAACTAGCACAGATACGCAGTATTTT.